This TCR beta chain was documented in a study of blood T cell repertoires in COVID-19. Study as a whole: T cells, B-cell-depleted T cells, or PBMCs supplied cDNA or gDNA.

Participants' own reports of clinical history determined their cohort assignment. Germline V gives CDR1 KGHDR, CDR2 SFDVKD. Deletions cut 9 bases from V and 5 bases from J, with 10 bases between. The CDR3 consists of 12 residues. Source study methods: Estimated nucleated cell counts came from reference gene primer amplification. TCRdb keeps only in-frame clones here, not all; method: immunoSEQ multiplex PCR. D and trimming were read from the DNA, whereas the V and J calls and clone size are those reported in that table. The sample yields over 200,000 clones, roughly nine tenths seen once. The source of this sequence is a human donor in a cohort exposed to, infected with or recovered from COVID-19 (not recorded which). The donor label of this sample is uncertain. The rearrangement uses TRBV24-1 and TRBJ1-3; D is unresolved. Sample: PBMCs or T cells enriched from blood (not recorded which). CDR3 residues: CATHRSRNTIYF. The CDR3 region has the DNA TGTGCCACCCATAGAAGTAGAAACACCATATATTTT.